The following is a T cell receptor (beta chain) sequence with its context. Antigen specificity is unknown. The sample belongs to a study of T cell responses to AZD1222 COVID-19 vaccine. Study-level background: Pooling covered second doses at about 4 or about 12 weeks.

Clones were sequenced by immunoSEQ multiplex PCR, and TCRdb holds only the in-frame ones, with some missing. The repertoire holds around 120,000 clones, with about 91% as singletons. The germline CDR1 and CDR2 sequences are SEHNR and FQNEAQ (reference sequence). CDR3 length: 15 amino acids. The V end lost 4 bases, the J end lost 0 bases, and 7 bases lay between the germline ends. General study points: Repertoires were sampled only after the peak T cell response. Mostly white British, mostly female donors; authors suggested clonal diversity may be underestimated. Spike regions recognized by vaccine-associated CD4 TCRs spanned the protein, led by 160-218 and 743-854.

This chain joins TRBV7-9 and TRBJ2-6; D is unresolved. The source material was peripheral blood, sampled on day 0 of AZD1222 vaccination. The sequence came from an adult in good health. CDR3 loop: CASSSTNSGANVLTF. The CDR3 coding sequence is TGTGCCAGCAGCTCTACCAACTCTGGGGCCAACGTCCTGACTTTC.